A single sample is the source of the 9 T cell receptor beta chains below, sequenced in a study of T cells after yellow fever vaccination. Via MiXCR, TCRdb re-called the 5' RACE reads, giving one row per CDR3 protein. The sample contains 510,000 or so distinct CDR3 sequences, approximately 21% of which appear only once. The specimen was PBMCs, collected 15 days after the yellow fever booster vaccination. All receptors come from a man aged 30 to 39 who received the YFV17D yellow fever vaccine.

This clonotype was observed at least ten times. The chain carries TRBV20-1 and TRBJ2-3; TRBD1 or TRBD2 may be the D gene (5 bases each). This CDR3 contains 15 residues. CDR1 DFQATT and CDR2 SNEGSKA come from the germline V gene (reference sequence). Trimming cost V 1 base and J 2 bases, with 13 bases left between them. The CDR3 sequence is CSARGANGATDTQYF. The CDR3 bases are TGCAGTGCTAGAGGAGCGAACGGGGCCACAGATACGCAGTATTTT.

This clonotype was detected a few times. The chain recombines TRBV7-9 with TRBJ2-7; TRBD1 matches 8 bases. Germline trimming cut 4 bases from V and 6 bases from J; bases unmatched to any gene: 8. This CDR3 region has 14 residues. Per germline, CDR1 SEHNR and CDR2 FQNEAQ (reference sequence). The CDR3 sequence: CASSSLRGPSEQYF. DNA for the CDR3: TGTGCCAGCAGCTCTCTCAGGGGGCCTTCCGAGCAGTACTTC.

The table lists this clonotype with a few counts. This sequence joins TRBV19 and TRBJ2-7, with D perhaps TRBD1 or TRBD2 (5 bases each). The germline gives CDR1 LNHDA, CDR2 SQIVND (reference sequence). CDR3 size: 13 residues. V was cut by 3 bases and J by 2 bases, with 8 bases left in between. CDR3 region: CASSMGVTYEQYF. The CDR3 DNA reads as TGTGCCAGTAGTATGGGGGTCACCTACGAGCAGTACTTC.

This clonotype turned up a few times. The V call is TRBV10-3, the J call TRBJ2-1, with no clear D. Per the germline V gene, CDR1 is ENHRY and CDR2 is SYGVKD. The V end was cut by 6 bases, the J end by 8 bases, with 17 bases between. This CDR3 has 14 amino acids. The CDR3 region is CAIRVSVGIYEQFF. DNA for the CDR3: TGTGCCATCAGGGTTTCCGTTGGTATCTATGAGCAGTTCTTC.

V gene TRBV28 combines with J gene TRBJ2-1; 13 bases fit TRBD2. Germline V lookup: CDR1 MDHEN, CDR2 SYDVKM. This CDR3 spans 19 amino acids. The V and J ends lost 7 bases and 3 bases, in that order; junction bases with no gene match: 15. The CDR3 loop is CASITRRTSGRGDYNEQFF. CDR3 nucleotide sequence: TGTGCCAGCATCACCCGCAGGACTAGCGGGAGAGGGGACTACAATGAGCAGTTCTTC.

This clonotype was detected a few times. J is TRBJ2-5 and V is TRBV5-6; 13 bases are shared with TRBD2. The ends lost 5 bases at V and 0 bases at J; junction bases unmatched: 7. The CDR3 length is 17 residues. Germline CDR1 is SGHDT and CDR2 is YYEEEE. The CDR3, as DNA: TGTGCCAGCAGTCAACTAGCGGGAGGGCCCCACCAAGAGACCCAGTACTTC. Translation: CASSQLAGGPHQETQYF.

This clonotype was counted a few times. This chain connects TRBV18 to TRBJ2-3; 11 positions match TRBD2. There are 17 residues in the CDR3. Trimming took 3 bases from V and 5 from J; bases not matched to a gene: 10. Germline V lookup: CDR1 KGHSH, CDR2 LQKENI. CDR3: CASSPSLAGGGGDTQYF. The CDR3 bases are TGTGCCAGCTCACCTTCTCTAGCGGGAGGAGGTGGAGATACGCAGTATTTT.

The rearrangement links TRBV6-5 to TRBJ2-5; TRBD1 might be the D (5 bases). Deletions cut 0 bases from V and 2 bases from J, with 22 bases between. The V gene's germline CDR1 is MNHEY and CDR2 SVGAGI. The CDR3 has 19 residues. The CDR3 DNA follows: TGTGCCAGCAGTTACTCGGCCAGGGTCTTGAGGAGTCCACAAGAGACCCAGTACTTC. This codes for CASSYSARVLRSPQETQYF.

This clonotype showed up just a few times. This chain connects TRBV24-1 to TRBJ2-1; a weak D match, TRBD2 (5 bases). Trimming cost V 4 bases and J 3 bases, with 18 bases left between them. Per the germline V gene, CDR1 is KGHDR and CDR2 is SFDVKD. CDR3 length equals 17 residues. In DNA form, the CDR3 reads TGTGCCACCAGTGACGCCGTTACCGGGAACGGCTACAATGAGCAGTTCTTC. Translated: CATSDAVTGNGYNEQFF.